These 30 T cell receptor beta chains were sequenced from one sample in a study of cytomegalovirus exposure and HLA in healthy donors. The primer mix had 60 Vbeta and 13 Jbeta primers. Profiling relied on immunoSEQ multiplex PCR, and the TCRdb table lists in-frame clones only, not all of them. The sample records 90,000 to 100,000 clones, about 81% being singletons. The source material was PBMCs. These receptors were taken from a man between 40 and 49 years old in good health and CMV-seronegative.

The chain is built from TRBV7-9 and TRBJ2-5; D possibly corresponds to TRBD1 (6 bases). Germline V gene lookup returns CDR1 SEHNR and CDR2 FQNEAQ (reference sequence). The length of the CDR3 is 16 residues. V was cut by 3 bases and J by 5 bases, with 19 bases left in between. This CDR3 is CASSFVGTLNSETQYF. The CDR3 coding sequence is TGTGCCAGCAGCTTCGTTGGGACACTGAATTCCGAGACCCAGTACTTC.

This clone was counted a few times. The chain combines TRBV27 with TRBJ1-2; 9 nucleotides align to TRBD1. The V segment lost 2 bases and the J segment 1 base; nucleotides outside the gene matches: 17. The CDR3 runs 20 residues. The germline gives CDR1 MNHEY, CDR2 SMNVEV (reference sequence). The CDR3 protein is CASSLRQGARYRGRNYGYTF. Here the CDR3 DNA reads TGTGCCAGCAGTTTACGACAAGGGGCACGGTACAGGGGGCGTAACTATGGCTACACCTTC.

The chain links TRBV10-3 to TRBJ1-1; 7 bases match TRBD1. This CDR3 is built from 13 residues. CDR1 and CDR2 (germline): ENHRY, SYGVKD. V lost 6 bases to trimming and J lost 6 bases; unmatched junction nucleotides: 7. The CDR3 DNA reads as TGTGCCATCAGCCGTTCAGGGGGATCTGAAGCTTTCTTT. This sequence encodes CAISRSGGSEAFF.

The J gene is TRBJ1-2, the V gene TRBV11-1; TRBD1 matches at 9 bases. Unmatched junction bases numbered 4, after V lost 5 bases and J lost 0 bases. This CDR3 is built from 15 residues. Germline V gene lookup returns CDR1 SGHAT and CDR2 FQDESV (reference sequence). For the CDR3, the DNA is TGTGCCAGCAGCCTGGACAGGGGATCTAACTATGGCTACACCTTC. This gives the protein CASSLDRGSNYGYTF.

The table lists this clone with a count of one. The CDR3 spells CASSLDRGKNTEAFF. The CDR3 DNA sequence: TGCGCCAGCAGCTTGGACAGGGGGAAGAACACTGAAGCTTTCTTT. This chain uses TRBV5-1 with TRBJ1-1; 8 bases line up with TRBD1. Per the germline V gene, CDR1 is SGHRS and CDR2 is YFSETQ. Trimming at V came to 0 bases and at J to 1 base, leaving 2 bases not matched to a gene. The CDR3 length is 15 residues.

In its sample, this clone was seen once. This sequence joins TRBV9 and TRBJ2-7, with D perhaps TRBD1 (5 bases). Germline lookup yields CDR1 SGDLS and CDR2 YYNGEE. Trimming stripped 4 bases from V and 0 bases from J, with 11 bases between. The CDR3 is made up of 14 amino acids. The CDR3 is CASSPGRSSYEQYF. In DNA form, the CDR3 reads TGTGCCAGCAGCCCAGGGCGGTCCTCCTACGAGCAGTACTTC.

This chain links TRBV19 with TRBJ1-2; D ambiguous. Germline assignment: CDR1 LNHDA and CDR2 SQIVND (reference sequence). The CDR3 runs 13 residues. V lost 7 bases and J lost 7, with 16 bases in between. The CDR3 DNA reads as TGTGCCAGTACCCGGCGAGGATTGGGTGGCTACACCTTC. Its protein product is CASTRRGLGGYTF.

The CDR3 region is CASSVAGGYGQFF. CDR3 nucleotide sequence: TGTGCCAGCTCTGTGGCGGGGGGCTACGGGCAGTTCTTC. The chain joins TRBV7-3 to TRBJ2-1; TRBD2 aligns across 8 bases. The CDR3 is 13 amino acids. Per the germline V gene, CDR1 is SGHTA and CDR2 is FQGTGA. Unmatched junction bases numbered 12, after V lost 8 bases and J lost 12 bases.

The gene calls are TRBV19 and TRBJ2-1, with TRBD1 matching 9 bases. CDR3 size: 15 residues. J lost 8 bases, V lost 3 bases, and 8 bases had no gene match. CDR1 and CDR2 (germline): LNHDA, SQIVND (reference sequence). The CDR3 nucleotides are TGTGCCAGTAGTATTAGGGACAGGGCACTCGATGAGCAGTTCTTC. This encodes CASSIRDRALDEQFF.

The sample holds one count of this clone. V usage is TRBV4-3 and J usage is TRBJ2-3; 13 bases map to TRBD2. The length of the CDR3 is 21 residues. CDR1 and CDR2 (germline): LGHNA, YSLEER. Trimming removed 0 bases from V and 3 bases from J; junction bases left unmatched: 15. CDR3 amino acids: CASSQEPGLGTSGGATDTQYF. In DNA, the CDR3 is TGCGCCAGCAGCCAAGAGCCTGGGTTAGGTACTAGCGGGGGGGCGACAGATACGCAGTATTTT.

This sequence joins TRBV19 and TRBJ2-5, with 7 bases matching TRBD2. Trimming removed 3 bases from V and 9 bases from J; junction bases left unmatched: 13. This CDR3 has 15 residues. Germline CDR1 and CDR2: LNHDA and SQIVND (reference sequence). CDR3 DNA sequence: TGTGCCAGTAGTATGATACAGCGGGGCGGGGAGGCCCAGTACTTC. Translating it yields CASSMIQRGGEAQYF.

The rearrangement links TRBV5-6 to TRBJ1-2; maybe TRBD1 (5 bases). Per germline, CDR1 SGHDT and CDR2 YYEEEE. The CDR3 totals 14 residues. Trimming took 4 bases from V and 2 from J, leaving 12 bases between them. CDR3 region: CASSAGRGNYGYTF. CDR3 nucleotide sequence: TGTGCCAGCAGCGCGGGACGGGGGAACTATGGCTACACCTTC.

This chain links TRBV4-2 with TRBJ2-7; 8 nucleotides match TRBD1. Looked up from germline, CDR1 is LGHNA and CDR2 is YNFKEQ. The length of the CDR3 is 16 residues. V dropped 0 bases and J dropped 2; count of bases not matched to a gene: 6. CDR3 nucleotide sequence: TGTGCCAGCAGCCAAGAGTCGACAGGGGTTACCTACGAGCAGTACTTC. Translated, it gives CASSQESTGVTYEQYF.

This sequence joins TRBV7-3 and TRBJ1-5; TRBD1 matches at 7 bases. Germline values: CDR1 SGHTA, CDR2 FQGTGA. The V segment lost 5 bases and the J segment 6 bases; nucleotides outside the gene matches: 4. The CDR3 extends over 13 amino acids. The CDR3 here is CASSQGQFQPQHF. The DNA of the CDR3 is TGTGCCAGCAGCCAGGGACAGTTTCAGCCCCAGCATTTT.

The genes are TRBV4-2 and TRBJ2-3, with 9 nucleotides matching TRBD2. The CDR3 runs 17 residues. CDR1 and CDR2 (germline): LGHNA, YNFKEQ. The ends lost 4 bases at V and 2 bases at J; junction bases unmatched: 10. This chain's CDR3 is CASSPYPAGGYTDTQYF. In DNA form, the CDR3 reads TGTGCCAGCAGCCCCTACCCGGCGGGGGGGTACACAGATACGCAGTATTTT.

This chain uses TRBV5-1 with TRBJ2-7, with a tentative D call TRBD2 (7 bases). This CDR3 contains 15 residues. Between the trimmed V and J ends, which lost 0 bases and 6 bases, there was a span of 16 bases. Looked up from germline, CDR1 is SGHRS and CDR2 is YFSETQ. The CDR3: CASSLAGGGASEQYF. CDR3 DNA: TGCGCCAGCAGCTTGGCCGGAGGGGGGGCCTCCGAGCAGTACTTC.

The chain combines TRBV28 with TRBJ2-7; TRBD1 is a possible D gene (6 bases). The CDR3 loop spans 12 amino acids. From germline, CDR1 is MDHEN and CDR2 SYDVKM. V was pared by 2 bases and J by 5 bases, with 7 bases between. The CDR3 loop is CASSLGQHEQYF. The CDR3 DNA follows: TGTGCCAGCAGTTTAGGACAGCACGAGCAGTACTTC.

V usage is TRBV27 and J usage is TRBJ2-3; TRBD1 aligns across 8 bases. Germline V gives CDR1 MNHEY, CDR2 SMNVEV (reference sequence). The junction had 1 base not matched to a gene; V was cut back by 6 bases and J by 8 bases. The CDR3 runs 11 residues. CDR3: CASRTGATQYF. CDR3 DNA sequence: TGTGCCAGCAGGACAGGGGCTACGCAGTATTTT.

V is TRBV5-6 and J is TRBJ2-7, with D perhaps TRBD1 (5 bases). The CDR3 totals 11 residues. Trimming cost V 4 bases and J 6 bases, with 8 bases left between them. The germline V gene encodes CDR1 SGHDT and CDR2 YYEEEE. This chain's CDR3 is CASSRGSEQYF. CDR3 DNA: TGTGCCAGCAGCAGGGGCAGCGAGCAGTACTTC.

Only one count was recorded for this clone. The rearrangement joins TRBV6-1 to TRBJ2-2; 7 positions agree with TRBD1. The V gene's germline CDR1 is MNHNS and CDR2 SASEGT. This CDR3 has 14 amino acids. The V and J ends lost 6 bases and 0 bases, in that order; junction bases with no gene match: 1. CDR3 DNA sequence: TGTGCCAGCAGAGGGGGCACGAACACCGGGGAGCTGTTTTTT. Protein: CASRGGTNTGELFF.

The rearrangement joins TRBV11-2 to TRBJ2-7, with D tentatively TRBD2 (6 bases). Germline lookup yields CDR1 SGHAT and CDR2 FQNNGV. Trimming shortened V by 4 bases and J by 2 bases, and 18 bases separated the two germline ends. The CDR3 is 16 residues long. The CDR3 sequence: CASSSPAGRGPYEQYF. Here the CDR3 DNA reads TGTGCCAGCAGCTCCCCTGCGGGACGCGGCCCCTACGAGCAGTACTTC.

J is TRBJ2-7 and V is TRBV6-4, with D possibly TRBD1 on 5 matching bases. Germline V CDR1 and CDR2: MRHNA, SNTAGT. Trimming left V 7 bases short and J 3 bases short, with 25 bases between. This CDR3 has 17 amino acids. Here the CDR3 reads CASMKPQGFSQFYEQYF. CDR3 nucleotide sequence: TGTGCCAGCATGAAACCGCAGGGTTTTAGTCAGTTCTACGAGCAGTACTTC.

The V and J genes are TRBV5-1 and TRBJ1-2; 7 bases line up with TRBD1. V lost 4 bases to trimming and J lost 5 bases; unmatched junction nucleotides: 11. The CDR3 sequence is 15 residues long. Looked up from germline, CDR1 is SGHRS and CDR2 is YFSETQ. CDR3 protein: CASSPMAGGDYGYTF. The CDR3 nucleotides read TGCGCCAGCAGCCCTATGGCAGGGGGAGATTATGGCTACACCTTC.

The genes are TRBV7-9 and TRBJ1-2, with TRBD1 matching over 10 bases. The germline gives CDR1 SEHNR, CDR2 FQNEAQ (reference sequence). This CDR3 is built from 16 residues. The trim removed 5 bases at V and 8 bases at J, leaving 14 bases unmatched. In DNA form, the CDR3 reads TGTGCCAGCAGCCGAAGCATTCCGGGACAGGGGTCGGGCTACACCTTC. This encodes CASSRSIPGQGSGYTF.

This clone was seen only a few times. V and J are TRBV5-1 and TRBJ1-2; 7 bases fit TRBD1. The CDR3 sequence is 13 residues long. Per the germline V gene, CDR1 is SGHRS and CDR2 is YFSETQ. Losses at the gene ends were 4 bases for V and 2 bases for J; bases not matched to a gene: 2. The CDR3 bases are TGCGCCAGCAGCATGACAGGGAACTATGGCTACACCTTC. Its translation: CASSMTGNYGYTF.

The chain recombines TRBV6-5 with TRBJ2-7; TRBD2 matches at 7 bases. CDR1 is MNHEY and CDR2 is SVGAGI in the germline V gene. The J segment lost 1 base and the V segment lost 2 bases, leaving 2 bases of the junction unmatched. The CDR3 has 14 residues. In nucleotides, the CDR3 is TGTGCCAGCAGTTACAGGGAGGGTTCCTACGAGCAGTACTTC. Translated, it gives CASSYREGSYEQYF.

The chain couples TRBV7-2 to TRBJ2-3, with unresolved D. The CDR3 length is 13 residues. The V and J ends lost 1 base and 5 bases respectively, with 7 bases between them. CDR1 and CDR2 (germline): SGHTA, FQGNSA. The CDR3 region is CASSLVSGDTQYF. In DNA form, the CDR3 reads TGTGCCAGCAGCTTAGTTTCAGGAGATACGCAGTATTTT.

The chain is built from TRBV15 and TRBJ2-5; 9 nucleotides match TRBD1. Judging by the DNA end, TRBJ2-7 fits better; the J call may be wrong. The CDR3 is 14 amino acids. Germline assignment: CDR1 LNHNV and CDR2 YYDKDF (reference sequence). CDR3 residues: CATSRGQGAYEQYF. DNA for the CDR3: TGTGCCACCAGCAGAGGACAGGGGGCCTACGAGCAGTACTTC.

The chain employs TRBV5-1 and TRBJ1-4; 12 bases match TRBD1. Per germline, CDR1 SGHRS and CDR2 YFSETQ. The CDR3 has 16 residues. J gave up 8 bases and V 3 bases, and 8 bases lay outside the gene matches. In DNA form, the CDR3 reads TGCGCCAGCAGCTGGGGACAGGGGGCGAGGGAGGAAAAACTGTTTTTT. Protein: CASSWGQGAREEKLFF.

The rearrangement uses TRBV28 and TRBJ2-7, with a possible D match to TRBD1 (5 bases). Looked up from germline, CDR1 is MDHEN and CDR2 is SYDVKM. V dropped 10 bases and J dropped 7 bases, with 20 bases sitting between them. The CDR3 loop spans 13 amino acids. The CDR3 loop is CATRWVRVGEQYF. For the CDR3, the DNA is TGTGCCACCCGGTGGGTCAGGGTAGGGGAGCAGTACTTC.